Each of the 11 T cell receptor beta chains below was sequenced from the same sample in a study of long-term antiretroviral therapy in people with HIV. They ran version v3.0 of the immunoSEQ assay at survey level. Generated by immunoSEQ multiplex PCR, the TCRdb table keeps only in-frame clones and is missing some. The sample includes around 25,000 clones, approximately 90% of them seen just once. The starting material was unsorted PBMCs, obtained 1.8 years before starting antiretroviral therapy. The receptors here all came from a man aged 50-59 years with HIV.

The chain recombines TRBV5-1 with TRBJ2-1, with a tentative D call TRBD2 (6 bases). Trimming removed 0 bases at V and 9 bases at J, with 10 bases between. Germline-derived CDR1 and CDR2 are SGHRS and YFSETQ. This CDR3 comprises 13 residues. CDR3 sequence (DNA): TGCGCCAGCAGCTTGGAACTAGCAACTGAGCAGTTCTTC. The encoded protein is CASSLELATEQFF.

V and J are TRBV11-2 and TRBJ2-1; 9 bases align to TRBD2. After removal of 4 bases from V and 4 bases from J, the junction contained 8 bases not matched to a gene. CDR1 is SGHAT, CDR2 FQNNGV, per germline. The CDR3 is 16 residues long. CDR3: CASSSRLADSYNEQFF. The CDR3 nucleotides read TGTGCCAGCAGCTCCCGACTAGCGGATAGTTACAATGAGCAGTTCTTC.

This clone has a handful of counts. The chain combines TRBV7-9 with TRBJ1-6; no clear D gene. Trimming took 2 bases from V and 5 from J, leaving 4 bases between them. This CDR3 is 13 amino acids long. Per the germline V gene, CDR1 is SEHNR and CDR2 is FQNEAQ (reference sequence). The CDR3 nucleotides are TGTGCCAGCAGCTTATGGGATAATTCACCCCTCCACTTT. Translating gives CASSLWDNSPLHF.

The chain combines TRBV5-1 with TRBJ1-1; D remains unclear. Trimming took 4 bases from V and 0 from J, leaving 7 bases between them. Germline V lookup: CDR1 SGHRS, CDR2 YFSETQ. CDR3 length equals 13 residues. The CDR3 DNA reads TGCGCCAGCAGCCTGACGGTGAACACTGAAGCTTTCTTT. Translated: CASSLTVNTEAFF.

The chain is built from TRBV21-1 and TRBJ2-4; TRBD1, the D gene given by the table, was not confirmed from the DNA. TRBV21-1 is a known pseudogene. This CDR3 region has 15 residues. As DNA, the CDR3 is TGTGCCAGCATTCCAAAAGTTGGGTTGGGCCACATTCAGTACTTC. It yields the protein CASIPKVGLGHIQYF.

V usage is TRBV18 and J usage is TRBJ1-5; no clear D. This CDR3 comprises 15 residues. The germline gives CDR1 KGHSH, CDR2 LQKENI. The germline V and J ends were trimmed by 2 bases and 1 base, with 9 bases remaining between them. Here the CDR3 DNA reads TGTGCCAGCTCACCAAGTCCTTGGAGCAATCAGCCCCAGCATTTT. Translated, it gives CASSPSPWSNQPQHF.

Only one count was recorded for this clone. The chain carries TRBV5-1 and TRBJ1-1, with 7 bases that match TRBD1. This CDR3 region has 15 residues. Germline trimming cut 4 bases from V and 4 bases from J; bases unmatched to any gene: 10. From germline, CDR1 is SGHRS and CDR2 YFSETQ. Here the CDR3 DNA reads TGCGCCAGCAGCCTACAACAGGGGATGATCACTGAAGCTTTCTTT. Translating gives CASSLQQGMITEAFF.

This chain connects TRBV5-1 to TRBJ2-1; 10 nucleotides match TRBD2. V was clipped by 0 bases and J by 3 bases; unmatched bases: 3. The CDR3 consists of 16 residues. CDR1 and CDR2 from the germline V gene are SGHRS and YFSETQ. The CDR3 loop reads CASSLAGLADYNEQFF. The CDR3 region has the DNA TGCGCCAGCAGCTTGGCCGGACTAGCGGACTACAATGAGCAGTTCTTC.

CDR3 coding DNA: TGTGCCAGCAATCCAGGGGATAATGAGCAGTTCTTC. It is translated as CASNPGDNEQFF. The chain recombines TRBV9 with TRBJ2-1, with a possible D match to TRBD1 (6 bases). CDR1 is SGDLS and CDR2 is YYNGEE in the germline V gene. V dropped 6 bases and J dropped 7 bases, with 11 bases sitting between them. This CDR3 is 12 amino acids long.

The CDR3 here is CASSQEYTGQGTDTQYF. As DNA, the CDR3 is TGCGCCAGCAGCCAAGAGTATACGGGCCAGGGTACAGATACGCAGTATTTT. The chain is built from TRBV4-3 and TRBJ2-3; possible D gene TRBD1, 5 bases. Germline loops: CDR1 LGHNA, CDR2 YSLEER. The V end lost 0 bases, the J end lost 3 bases, and 16 bases lay between the germline ends. The CDR3 is 17 residues long.

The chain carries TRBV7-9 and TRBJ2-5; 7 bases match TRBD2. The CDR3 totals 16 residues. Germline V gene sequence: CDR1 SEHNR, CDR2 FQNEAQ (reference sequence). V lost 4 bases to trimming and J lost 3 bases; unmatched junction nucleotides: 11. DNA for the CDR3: TGTGCCAGCAGCTACGCCTCGGGAGGCATGGAAGAGACCCAGTACTTC. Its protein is CASSYASGGMEETQYF.